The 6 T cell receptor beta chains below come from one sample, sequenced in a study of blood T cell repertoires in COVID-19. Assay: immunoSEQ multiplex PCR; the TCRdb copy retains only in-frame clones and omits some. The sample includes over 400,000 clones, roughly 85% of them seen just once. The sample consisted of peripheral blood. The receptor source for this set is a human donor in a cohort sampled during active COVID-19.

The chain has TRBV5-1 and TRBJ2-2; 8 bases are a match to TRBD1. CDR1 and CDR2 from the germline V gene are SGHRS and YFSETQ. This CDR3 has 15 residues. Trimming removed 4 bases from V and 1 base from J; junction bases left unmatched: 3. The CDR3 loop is CASSGDRGNTGELFF. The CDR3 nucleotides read TGCGCCAGCAGCGGCGACAGGGGGAACACCGGGGAGCTGTTTTTT. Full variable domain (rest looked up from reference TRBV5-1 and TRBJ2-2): KAGVTQTPRYLIKTRGQQVTLSCSPISGHRSVSWYQQTPGQGLQFLFEYFSETQRNKGNFPGRFSGRQFSNSRSEMNVSTLELGDSALYLCASSGDRGNTGELFFGEGSRLTVL.

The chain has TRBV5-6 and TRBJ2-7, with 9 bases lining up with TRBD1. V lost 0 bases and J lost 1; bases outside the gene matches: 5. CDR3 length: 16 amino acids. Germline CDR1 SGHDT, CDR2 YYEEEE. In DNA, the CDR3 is TGTGCCAGCAGCTTGGGGAGGGACAGGGCTTCCTACGAGCAGTACTTC. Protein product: CASSLGRDRASYEQYF.

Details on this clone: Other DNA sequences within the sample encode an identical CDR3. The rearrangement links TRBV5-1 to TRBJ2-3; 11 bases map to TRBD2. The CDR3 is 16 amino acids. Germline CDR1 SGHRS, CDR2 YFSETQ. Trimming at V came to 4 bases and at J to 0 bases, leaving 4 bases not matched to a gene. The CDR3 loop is CASSPGLAGSTDTQYF. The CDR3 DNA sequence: TGCGCCAGCAGCCCTGGACTAGCGGGCAGCACAGATACGCAGTATTTT.

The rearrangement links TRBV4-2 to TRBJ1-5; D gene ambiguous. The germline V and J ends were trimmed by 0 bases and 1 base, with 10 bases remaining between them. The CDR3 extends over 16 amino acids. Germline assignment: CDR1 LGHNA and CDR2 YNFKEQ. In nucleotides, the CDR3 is TGTGCCAGCAGCCAAGAAGCCCTGGTGAGCAATCAGCCCCAGCATTTT. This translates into CASSQEALVSNQPQHF.

CDR3 amino acids: CSARAQDTQYF. The CDR3 DNA follows: TGCAGTGCTAGGGCCCAGGATACGCAGTATTTT. This chain connects TRBV20-1 to TRBJ2-3; D gene unclear. Trimming took 3 bases from V and 6 from J, leaving 7 bases between them. The CDR3 sequence is 11 residues long. Germline-derived CDR1 and CDR2 are DFQATT and SNEGSKA (reference sequence).

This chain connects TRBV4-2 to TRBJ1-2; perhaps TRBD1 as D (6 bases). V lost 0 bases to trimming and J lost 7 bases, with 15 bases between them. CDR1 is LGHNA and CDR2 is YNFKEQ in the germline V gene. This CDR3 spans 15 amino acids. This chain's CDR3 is CASSQDPRGAGGYTF. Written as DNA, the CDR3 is TGTGCCAGCAGCCAAGATCCCAGGGGAGCAGGTGGCTACACCTTC.